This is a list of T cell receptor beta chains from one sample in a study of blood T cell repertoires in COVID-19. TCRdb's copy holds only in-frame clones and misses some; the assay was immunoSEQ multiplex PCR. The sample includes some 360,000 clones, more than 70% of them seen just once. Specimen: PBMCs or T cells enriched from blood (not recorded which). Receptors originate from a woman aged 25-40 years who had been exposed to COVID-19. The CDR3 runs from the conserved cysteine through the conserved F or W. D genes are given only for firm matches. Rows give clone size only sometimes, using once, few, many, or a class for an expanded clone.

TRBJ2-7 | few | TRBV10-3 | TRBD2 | TGTGCCATCAGTCTACTAGCGAGCCACGAGCAGTACTTC | CAISLLASHEQYF
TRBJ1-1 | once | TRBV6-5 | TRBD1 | TGTGCCAGCAGAAGCGGACAGGGAGACACTGAAGCTTTCTTT | CASRSGQGDTEAFF
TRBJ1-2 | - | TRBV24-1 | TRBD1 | TGTGCCACCAGTGATGGACCGGGACAGACTAACTATGGCTACACCTTC | CATSDGPGQTNYGYTF
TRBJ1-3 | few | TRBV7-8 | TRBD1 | TGTGCCAGCAGCCCCCGGACAGGGGAATTGGACACCATATATTTT | CASSPRTGELDTIYF
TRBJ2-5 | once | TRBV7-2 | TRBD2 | TGTGCCAGCAGCTTAGCGCTAAGCGGGAGGGCCGTAGAGACCCAGTACTTC | CASSLALSGRAVETQYF
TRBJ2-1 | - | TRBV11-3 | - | TGTGCCAGCAGCTTTCGGAGGGAGACGGGAAATGAGCAGTTCTTC | CASSFRRETGNEQFF
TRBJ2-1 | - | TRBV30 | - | TGTGCCTGGAGCCCGGGGAATGAGCAGTTCTTC | CAWSPGNEQFF
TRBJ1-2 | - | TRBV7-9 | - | TGTGCCAGCTTGGGCGTCTGGAACTATGGCTACACCTTC | CASLGVWNYGYTF
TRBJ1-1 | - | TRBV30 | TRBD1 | TGTGCCTGGACCTACGGGCCAGGGGGCCGGGGCACTGAAGCTTTCTTT | CAWTYGPGGRGTEAFF
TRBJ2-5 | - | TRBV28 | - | TGTGCCATCAACAGGGTTCGCGTGGAGACCCAGTACTTC | CAINRVRVETQYF
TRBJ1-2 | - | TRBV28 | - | TGTGCCAGCAGTTGGAATCGCGGCACAAACTATGGCTACACCTTC | CASSWNRGTNYGYTF
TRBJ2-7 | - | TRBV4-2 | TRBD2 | TGTGCCAGCAGCCAAGATTTGGAGACTAGCGGTTACGAGCAGTACTTC | CASSQDLETSGYEQYF
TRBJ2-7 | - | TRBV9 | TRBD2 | TGTGCCAGCAGTCCTAGCGGGCGCTACGAGCAGTACTTC | CASSPSGRYEQYF
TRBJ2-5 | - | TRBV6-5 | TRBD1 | TGTGCCAGCAGACCGGGGACAGGGGATGCGGGGACCCAGTACTTC | CASRPGTGDAGTQYF
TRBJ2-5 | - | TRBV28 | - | TGTGCCAGCAGTTTACCTGGACAAGAAGAGACCCAGTACTTC | CASSLPGQEETQYF
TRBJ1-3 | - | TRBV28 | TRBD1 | TGTGCCATCTCGGAGGGGGCGAGAAACACCATATATTTT | CAISEGARNTIYF
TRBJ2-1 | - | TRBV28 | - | TGTGCCAGCAGTCCACTCTGGGTCGGTAGCGAAGCAGACAATGAGCAGTTCTTC | CASSPLWVGSEADNEQFF
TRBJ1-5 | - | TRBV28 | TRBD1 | TGTGCCAGCAGTCGACAGGGGGCGGGCAATCAGCCCCAGCATTTT | CASSRQGAGNQPQHF
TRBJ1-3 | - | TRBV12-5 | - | TGTGCTAGTGGTTTGTCAGATCACTCTGGAAACACCATATATTTT | CASGLSDHSGNTIYF
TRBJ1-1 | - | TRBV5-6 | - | TGTGCCAGCAGCTTGTGGCCCGGGCGGGACACTGAAGCTTTCTTT | CASSLWPGRDTEAFF
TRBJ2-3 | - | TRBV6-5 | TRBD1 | TGTGCCAGCAGTTCCGGACAGGGAGGAACAGATACGCAGTATTTT | CASSSGQGGTDTQYF
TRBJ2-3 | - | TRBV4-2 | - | TGTGCCAGCAGCCAGTTATTAGCGGATCCCGCCACAGATACGCAGTATTTT | CASSQLLADPATDTQYF
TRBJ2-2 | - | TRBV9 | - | TGTGCCAGCAGCGACCCTACGAGAGGCGGGGAGCTGTTTTTT | CASSDPTRGGELFF
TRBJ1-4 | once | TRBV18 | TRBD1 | TGTGCCAGCTCACCCGGACAGGTAGCGACAACTAATGAAAAACTGTTTTTT | CASSPGQVATTNEKLFF
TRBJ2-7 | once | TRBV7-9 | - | TGTGCCAGCAGCCGTACGGACAGCTACGAGCAGTACTTC | CASSRTDSYEQYF
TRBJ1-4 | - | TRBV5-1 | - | TGCGCCAGCAGCTTGTCAGTTAATGAAAAACTGTTTTTT | CASSLSVNEKLFF
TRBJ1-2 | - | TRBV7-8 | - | TGTGCCAGCAGCTTCTTCAGACGGGAGGATGGCTACACCTTC | CASSFFRREDGYTF
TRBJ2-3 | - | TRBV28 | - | TGTGCCAGCAGTTTAGGGACACTTCTAGATACGCAGTATTTT | CASSLGTLLDTQYF
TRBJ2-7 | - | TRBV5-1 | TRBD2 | TGCGCCAGCAGCTCTCCTAGCGGGAGCTCCTACGAGCAGTACTTC | CASSSPSGSSYEQYF
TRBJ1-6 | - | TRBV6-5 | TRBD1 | TGTGCCAGCAGGTCGGACAGGGAGTATAATTCACCCCTCCACTTT | CASRSDREYNSPLHF
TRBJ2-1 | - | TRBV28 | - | TGTGCCAGCAGTTCAAGCGGTCGTCCCTACAATGAGCAGTTCTTC | CASSSSGRPYNEQFF
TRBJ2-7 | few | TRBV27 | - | TGTGCCACGTCAAAAGGGGATGAGATTTCCTACGAGCAGTACTTC | CATSKGDEISYEQYF
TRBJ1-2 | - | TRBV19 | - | TGTGCCAGTAGAGTAGACAGACGCTATGGCTACACCTTC | CASRVDRRYGYTF
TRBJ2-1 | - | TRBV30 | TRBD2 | TGTGCCTGGACTCCCGGGGGACTAGGGGCCAATGAGCAGTTCTTC | CAWTPGGLGANEQFF
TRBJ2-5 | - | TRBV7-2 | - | TGTGCCAGCAGCTTAGAAGGGGGATCGGGCCCCTGGACCCAGTACTTC | CASSLEGGSGPWTQYF
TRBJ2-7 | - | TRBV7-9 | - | TGTGCCAGCAGCTTCCGGAGCTACGAGCAGTACTTC | CASSFRSYEQYF
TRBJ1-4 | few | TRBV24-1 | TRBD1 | TGTGCCACCAGTGCCCGGACAGGGCCCGGTGAAAAACTGTTTTTT | CATSARTGPGEKLFF
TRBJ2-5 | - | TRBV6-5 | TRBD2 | TGTGCCAGCAGTTACTCGATGGGACTAAAAGAGACCCAGTACTTC | CASSYSMGLKETQYF
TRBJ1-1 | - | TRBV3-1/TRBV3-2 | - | TGTGCCAGCAGCCACCCCGGTGGCAAGAGGACTGAAGCTTTCTTT | CASSHPGGKRTEAFF
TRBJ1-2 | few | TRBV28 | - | TGTGCCAGCAGTAACGGGATGTCCTATGGCTACACCTTC | CASSNGMSYGYTF